Following are 14 T cell receptor beta chains from one sample sequenced in a study of T cells in Graves' hyperthyroidism and ophthalmopathy. RNA transcripts gave rise to amplified TCR beta CDR3 regions. Initially, a first-round RT-PCR of the TCR CDR3 employed the HTBI primer set. A single record per CDR3 protein comes from TCRdb applying MiXCR to the multiplex PCR reads. The repertoire holds 500,000 to 650,000 distinct CDR3 sequences, with around 13% as singletons. Sequencing was performed on blood. These receptors originate from a woman aged 45 to 65 with Graves' ophthalmopathy.

J is TRBJ1-5 and V is TRBV6-4; D remains ambiguous. The CDR3 length is 15 residues. Trimming took 9 bases from V and 0 from J, leaving 15 bases between them. Germline CDR1 reads MRHNA; CDR2 reads SNTAGT. The CDR3 is CAREANGDSNQPQHF. The CDR3 region has the DNA TGTGCCAGGGAAGCTAACGGAGATAGCAATCAGCCCCAGCATTTT.

This clonotype came up many times. This rearrangement joins TRBV7-2 to TRBJ2-7, with D hard to call. CDR1 is SGHTA and CDR2 is FQGNSA in the germline V gene. Trimming stripped 3 bases from V and 4 bases from J, with 25 bases between. This CDR3 has 18 residues. The CDR3 DNA sequence: TGTGCCAGCAGCTTTATGGGGTCGGGCCCTCTCATTCAATACGAGCAGTACTTC. Its translation is CASSFMGSGPLIQYEQYF.

This clonotype was counted a few times. The chain recombines TRBV10-3 with TRBJ1-6, with D maybe TRBD1 (5 bases). Trimming took off 8 bases at V and 7 bases at J, with 9 bases between the two ends. The CDR3 is 12 amino acids. Germline CDR1 ENHRY, CDR2 SYGVKD. The CDR3 loop is CAIGTGNSPLHF. CDR3 in DNA: TGTGCCATCGGGACGGGGAATTCACCCCTCCACTTT.

The chain employs TRBV19 and TRBJ1-1; tentative D call: TRBD1 (5 bases). Germline V lookup: CDR1 LNHDA, CDR2 SQIVND (reference sequence). CDR3 length: 14 residues. Trimming took off 10 bases at V and 1 base at J, with 16 bases between the two ends. CDR3 nucleotides: TGTGCCACCCGAACCCAGGGAGAGAACACTGAAGCTTTCTTT. It codes for CATRTQGENTEAFF.

This clonotype was counted only a few times. A read error may explain this, as a much larger clone is one base away. This sequence joins TRBV28 and TRBJ1-5; 7 bases are shared with TRBD1. The V and J ends lost 2 bases and 5 bases, in that order; junction bases with no gene match: 3. The CDR3 has 14 residues. Germline CDR1 and CDR2: MDHEN and SYDVKM. CDR3 bases: TGTGCCAGCAGTTTAGGCAGGGGGTATCAGCCCCAGCATTTT. Translation gives CASSLGRGYQPQHF. Using reference TRBV28 and TRBJ1-5 for the parts outside the CDR3, the full variable domain is DVKVTQSSRYLVKRTGEKVFLECVQDMDHENMFWYRQDPGLGLRLIYFSYDVKMKEKGDIPEGYSVSREKKERFSLILESASTNQTSMYLCASSLGRGYQPQHFGDGTRLSIL.

CDR3 bases: TGTGCCAGCAGTTTGTCCATATCGGGGAATACGCAGTATTTT. It yields the protein CASSLSISGNTQYF. The chain is built from TRBV27 and TRBJ2-3, with D tentatively TRBD2 (5 bases). The germline V gene has CDR1 MNHEY and CDR2 SMNVEV (reference sequence). Trimming took 3 bases from V and 7 from J, leaving 14 bases between them. The CDR3 consists of 14 residues.

The chain employs TRBV28 and TRBJ1-4, with D perhaps TRBD1 (5 bases). Germline V CDR1 and CDR2: MDHEN, SYDVKM. V lost 4 bases and J 0 bases, leaving 15 bases between the germline ends. The CDR3 has 17 residues. The CDR3 region is CASSSAGQGATNEKLFF. DNA for the CDR3: TGTGCCAGCAGTTCCGCTGGGCAGGGCGCAACTAATGAAAAACTGTTTTTT.

The table lists this clonotype with many counts. The V call is TRBV9, the J call TRBJ2-7; TRBD2 matches 10 bases. CDR3 size: 14 residues. Losses at the gene ends were 0 bases for V and 6 bases for J; bases not matched to a gene: 3. Germline V gives CDR1 SGDLS, CDR2 YYNGEE. The CDR3 sequence: CASSVELAGFEQYF. CDR3 nucleotide sequence: TGTGCCAGCAGCGTAGAACTAGCGGGATTCGAGCAGTACTTC.

The table lists this clonotype with many counts. The rearrangement joins TRBV12-3 or TRBV12-4 to TRBJ1-1; D not certain. V was cut by 5 bases and J by 5 bases, with 18 bases left in between. The CDR3 loop spans 15 amino acids. The CDR3 nucleotides read TGTGCCAGCAGTCCAAACACGCAGCGAGGGACTGAAGCTTTCTTT. Its translation: CASSPNTQRGTEAFF.

This clonotype has more than one count but fewer than ten. The chain is built from TRBV12-3 or TRBV12-4 and TRBJ1-4; D gene ambiguous. The CDR3 extends over 17 amino acids. The V gene lost 3 bases and the J gene lost 0 bases, with 14 bases spanning the gap. The CDR3 DNA sequence: TGTGCCAGCAGTTTCTCGATCTGGAAAACAACTAATGAAAAACTGTTTTTT. Translated, it gives CASSFSIWKTTNEKLFF.

The sample holds many counts of this clonotype. This CDR3 is CASSSTSGRYNEQFF. Written as DNA, the CDR3 is TGTGCCAGCAGTTCAACTAGCGGGAGATACAATGAGCAGTTCTTC. This chain links TRBV6-2 or TRBV6-3 with TRBJ2-1; 11 bases fit TRBD2. This CDR3 contains 15 residues. CDR1 MNHEY and CDR2 SVGEGT come from the germline V gene. The trim removed 4 bases at V and 4 bases at J, leaving 3 bases unmatched.

This clonotype has a count of ten or more. As DNA, the CDR3 is TGTGCCATCAGTGAGTCGAATGCGGAGACCCAGTACTTC. Protein sequence: CAISESNAETQYF. This chain links TRBV10-3 with TRBJ2-5; D is uncertain. CDR3 size: 13 residues. The V gene's germline CDR1 is ENHRY and CDR2 SYGVKD. V shed 0 bases and J shed 5 bases, with 7 bases lying between them.

Only a few counts were recorded for this clonotype. This sequence joins TRBV7-6 and TRBJ2-7, with 7 bases that match TRBD1. After removal of 1 base from V and 0 bases from J, the junction contained 3 bases not matched to a gene. There are 15 residues in the CDR3. Germline assignment: CDR1 SGHVS and CDR2 FNYEAQ. CDR3 bases: TGTGCCAGCAGCTTAGAAGGGACAGTCTCCTACGAGCAGTACTTC. It specifies CASSLEGTVSYEQYF.

There are many counts of this clonotype. The J gene is TRBJ2-7, the V gene TRBV10-3; 11 bases align to TRBD2. Trimming at V came to 5 bases and at J to 0 bases, leaving 12 bases not matched to a gene. The length of the CDR3 is 18 residues. Germline lookup yields CDR1 ENHRY and CDR2 SYGVKD. The CDR3 nucleotides are TGTGCCATCAGTTCTCCGGAACTAGCGGGAGTTCGCTCCTACGAGCAGTACTTC. Encoded protein: CAISSPELAGVRSYEQYF.